These 7 T cell receptor beta chains were sequenced from one sample in a study of CD8 T cells in ankylosing spondylitis (dated by TCRdb to 2016 to 2017). To prepare the library, 5' RACE was applied. Sequencing relied on an Illumina HiSeq 2500. TCRdb reworked the public reads: Q25 trimming with fastp, MiXCR clone assembly, productive beta chains retained. Every distinct CDR3 protein forms one entry, paired with its most common genes and DNA. Here the sample has about 96,000 distinct CDR3 sequences; around 30% occur a single time. The top ten clonotypes cover roughly 60% of the sample. Sequenced: blood, either unsorted or a sorted T cell fraction (not recorded which). Receptors were obtained from a male donor with ankylosing spondylitis or in good health (not recorded which).

This clonotype was counted only a few times. The chain combines TRBV20-1 with TRBJ2-4; 7 nucleotides align to TRBD1. Germline assignment: CDR1 DFQATT and CDR2 SNEGSKA (reference sequence). This CDR3 is 14 amino acids long. Trimming cost V 6 bases and J 3 bases; bases outside gene matches: 8. CDR3 residues: CSAKRGPDKNIQYF. The CDR3 coding sequence is TGCAGTGCCAAAAGGGGGCCGGACAAAAACATTCAGTACTTC.

The chain recombines TRBV6-1 with TRBJ2-3, with D hard to call. The CDR3 has 11 residues. V shed 2 bases and J shed 5 bases, with 2 bases lying between them. The V gene's germline CDR1 is MNHNS and CDR2 SASEGT. CDR3 in amino acids: CASSERDTQYF. CDR3 DNA: TGTGCCAGCAGTGAACGAGATACGCAGTATTTT.

This chain uses TRBV11-2 with TRBJ1-1; a weak D match, TRBD1 (5 bases). Germline V gene sequence: CDR1 SGHAT, CDR2 FQNNGV. The V and J ends lost 2 bases and 5 bases respectively, with 15 bases between them. This CDR3 spans 15 amino acids. CDR3 residues: CASSLIMGRSTEAFF. The CDR3 region has the DNA TGTGCCAGCAGCTTAATTATGGGGCGGTCGACTGAAGCTTTCTTT.

The sample holds many counts of this clonotype. J is TRBJ2-7 and V is TRBV5-1; D gene uncertain. The V gene's germline CDR1 is SGHRS and CDR2 YFSETQ. The CDR3 sequence is 13 residues long. V was shortened by 0 bases and J by 7 bases, with 11 bases between the two germline ends. CDR3: CASSLVGHREQYF. In nucleotides, the CDR3 is TGCGCCAGCAGCTTGGTTGGGCATCGGGAGCAGTACTTC.

This clonotype showed up many times. The V gene is TRBV10-3, the J gene TRBJ2-7; maybe TRBD2 (6 bases). The V end was cut by 11 bases, the J end by 3 bases, with 17 bases between. The CDR3 runs 13 residues. Germline CDR1 ENHRY, CDR2 SYGVKD. CDR3 sequence (DNA): TGTGCCCACATGGAGGGGCAGGGCTACGAGCAGTACTTC. Amino acid sequence: CAHMEGQGYEQYF.

This clonotype was detected only a few times. This rearrangement joins TRBV19 to TRBJ2-2; D is undetermined. The V end lost 6 bases, the J end lost 0 bases, and 14 bases lay between the germline ends. The CDR3 runs 16 residues. Germline lookup yields CDR1 LNHDA and CDR2 SQIVND (reference sequence). CDR3 protein: CASSIPSTTNTGELFF. The DNA of the CDR3 is TGTGCCAGTAGCATCCCATCCACAACGAACACCGGGGAGCTGTTTTTT.

V usage is TRBV5-5 and J usage is TRBJ2-5; D perhaps matches TRBD1 (6 bases). V shed 4 bases and J shed 5 bases, with 15 bases lying between them. Germline V gene sequence: CDR1 SGHKS, CDR2 YYEKEE (reference sequence). The CDR3 runs to 14 residues. The CDR3 is CASSRPRTAETQYF. The CDR3 DNA reads as TGTGCCAGCAGCCGCCCGCGGACAGCCGAGACCCAGTACTTC.